This T cell receptor beta chain comes out of a study of T-cell reconstitution after alpha-beta-depleted transplantation in children (dated by TCRdb to the mid-2010s). The study in broad terms: The study quantitatively tracked T-cell immune reconstitution after TCRalphabeta/CD19-depleted allogeneic hematopoietic cell transplantation in children using TCR repertoire profiling.

Concerning this clonotype: It has no known antigen specificity. No base-level quality is on record; no much larger clone is a single base apart.

V ends up 2 bases short and J 8 bases short, with an unmatched junction base count of 8. Inclusive of the bounding cysteine and phenylalanine, the CDR3 is 15 residues long. Only the CDR3 portion is preserved as DNA: 45 bases, with reading frame beginning at the first base. Sequences SNHLY (CDR1) and FYNNEI (CDR2) are obtained from the germline V gene. Explained via the paper, the treatment or condition label denotes: allogeneic hematopoietic cell transplantation with graft depleted of TCRalphabeta T cells and CD19 B cells. Transplant recipients were children who received TCRalphabeta/CD19-depleted allogeneic hematopoietic cell grafts. Libraries were built with PCR. This sample was sequenced with an Illumina HiSeq 2500. TCR library preparation used molecular barcoding, with unique molecular identifiers applied to normalize quantification of the TCRbeta repertoire. TCRdb redid the processing of the public reads, applying fastp at Q25 and MiXCR, and retained in-frame beta chains. Merged by CDR3 protein, the rows form single entries marked with the most common genes and DNA. Counted in this sample were some 130,000 distinct CDR3 sequences; roughly 10% of them appeared once. The leading ten clones occupy more than 20% of the sample.

General study outcomes and caveats: The high TCRbeta diversity at day 60 in some patients was ascribed to recipient T cells and intrathymic progenitors that had survived conditioning. The frequencies of hyperexpanded clones fell over the following months, and after one year, T-cell counts and TCRbeta diversity were mostly attributed to newly produced T cells. About two months after transplant, the apparently early recovery of alphabetaT-cell counts reportedly depended on just several hundred clones that had expanded rapidly and came from non-depleted graft cells.

This material consisted of PBMCs, mostly from graft donor cells, taken 180 days after TCRalphabeta/CD19-depleted stem cell transplant. This receptor was obtained from a girl under three years old who had a stem cell transplant for combined immunodeficiency, so the T cells may come from the graft donor. The receptor chain draws on TRBV2 and TRBJ2-4; 8 of the junction bases match TRBD1. The CDR3 loop reads CASSEPDREDDIQYF. In nucleotide form, the sequence is TGTGCCAGCAGTGAACCGGACAGGGAGGACGACATTCAGTACTTC.